The clone carrying this T cell receptor beta chain appeared a few times. Antigen: not known. After removal of 5 bases from V and 6 bases from J, the junction contained 9 bases not matched to a gene. Germline values: CDR1 SGHNT, CDR2 YENEEA. This CDR3 is built from 14 residues. The record originates from a study of T cells in Graves' hyperthyroidism and ophthalmopathy. Findings and limits, study-wide: Ophthalmopathy was model-predicted a median approximately six months pre-onset.

Amplification of TCR beta CDR3 regions was performed using RNA transcripts as template. First-round RT-PCR targeting the TCR CDR3 was performed with the HTBI primer set. TCRdb redid the calling of the multiplex PCR reads with MiXCR, one entry per CDR3 protein. The data hold approximately 400,000 distinct CDR3 sequences, with 15% to 17% observed a single time. The sequence was collected from a young woman with Graves' hyperthyroidism. This chain links TRBV11-3 with TRBJ2-7; 8 bases match TRBD1. Input material: blood. The CDR3 nucleotides read TGTGCCAGCAGCCCGACAGGGGCGAGCGGCGAGCAGTACTTC. Protein sequence: CASSPTGASGEQYF. The full variable domain, in which reference TRBV11-3 and TRBJ2-7 provide the parts outside the CDR3, is EAGVVQSPRYKIIEKKQPVAFWCNPISGHNTLYWYLQNLGQGPELLIRYENEEAVDDSQLPKDRFSAERLKGVDSTLKIQPAELGDSAVYLCASSPTGASGEQYFGPGTRLTVT.